A selection of T cell receptor beta chains follows, all from one sample in a study of T cell clones after liver transplantation. The data were produced by immunoSEQ multiplex PCR, yet TCRdb's version contains in-frame clones alone and is incomplete. The data hold tens of thousands of clones, with approximately 92% observed a single time. Sample: CD4+ T cells from blood, taken less than 27 months after liver transplant. These receptors all come from a human patient who received a liver transplant. Among the T cells, some may be from the graft donor. Each CDR3 is given without its conserved first and last residue. For some rows the clone size is stated as once, few or many, or as a class when expanded; others skip it.

TRBJ2-3	once	TRBV10-3	AIMNGGTDTQY
TRBJ2-2	once	TRBV10-2	ASSAPPGLAGGELF
TRBJ2-7	.	TRBV2	ASSERQGRYEQY
TRBJ2-7	once	TRBV4-2	ASSQATGGWYEQY
TRBJ2-5	.	TRBV30	AWSSGLAVLQETQY
TRBJ2-5	.	TRBV5-1	ASSLAGGQGAKTQY
TRBJ2-2	.	TRBV28	ASILTGAGFGGELF
TRBJ1-1	.	TRBV20-1	SASRQGTF
TRBJ2-3	.	TRBV2	ASRLAGAVDTQY
TRBJ2-5	.	TRBV29-1	SVDVGAQY
TRBJ2-5	.	TRBV4-2	ASSQPSGSEKGETQY
TRBJ2-7	.	TRBV10-2	ASSEISYEQY
TRBJ2-3	.	TRBV11-3	ASSHGQERKTDTQY
TRBJ1-5	few	TRBV6-1	ASILGQGNQPQH
TRBJ2-5	.	TRBV5-5	ASTSLIRTGFQETQY
TRBJ2-7	.	TRBV2	ASSEPGDSTQY
TRBJ2-7	.	TRBV11-3	ASSSGLAGGIRSYEQY
TRBJ1-5	.	TRBV11-3	ASSLGPHLSNQPQH
TRBJ2-3	.	TRBV29-1	SVGTDTQY
TRBJ2-5	.	TRBV10-3	ASAGGSGETQY
TRBJ2-1	.	TRBV29-1	SAPRGTGVRNEQF
TRBJ2-7	few	TRBV27	ASSLRRTFEQY
TRBJ2-7	.	TRBV7-8	ASSRGVTYEQY
TRBJ2-7	.	TRBV28	ASSWDRPEQY
TRBJ2-7	.	TRBV7-6	ASSPLFSGGSYEQY
TRBJ2-3	.	TRBV27	ASSPRLAGGSDTQY
TRBJ2-1	once	TRBV5-1	ASSLAGLLSGGPGEQF
TRBJ1-2	few	TRBV5-4	ASSLELERLNYGYT
TRBJ2-5	.	TRBV5-4	ASSSGDEQETQY
TRBJ2-5	.	TRBV9	ASSIRGLAEETQY
TRBJ2-7	few	TRBV4-1	ASSQLASNSYEQY
TRBJ1-1	.	TRBV18	ASSPPSGKSREAF
TRBJ2-3	.	TRBV11-3	ASSPPSLAGRTDTQY
TRBJ2-3	.	TRBV19	ASSIPGGPTDTQY
TRBJ2-7	.	TRBV7-2	ASSAVRGYEQY
TRBJ2-2	.	TRBV6-4	ASREQGNTGELF
TRBJ2-5	.	TRBV11-3	ASSLDSGGRIQETQY
TRBJ2-2	.	TRBV5-4	ASSLAGKTGELF
TRBJ2-5	.	TRBV27	ASSLSRGVETQY
TRBJ2-5	.	TRBV5-1	ASSFRGPRETQY
TRBJ1-1	once	TRBV7-3	ASSIQGDTEAF
TRBJ1-1	.	TRBV5-4	ASSLVTGSGTEAF
TRBJ1-5	.	TRBV19	ASSIAGGQPQH
TRBJ1-3	once	TRBV4-2	ASSQESNLFSGNTIY
TRBJ1-2	.	TRBV7-3	ASSLYRTDYGYT
TRBJ2-2	.	TRBV10-1	ASSGENTGELF
TRBJ2-3	.	TRBV5-4	ASRLRASGADTQY
TRBJ1-5	.	TRBV5-1	ASSSGLELGNQPQH
TRBJ1-2	.	TRBV7-2	ASSPVGATGYGYT
TRBJ2-3	.	TRBV27	ASSLGDRKGDTQY
TRBJ2-2	.	TRBV5-6	ASSLVGPSTGELF
TRBJ1-2	.	TRBV4-2	ASSPRADYGYT
TRBJ2-3	.	TRBV6-1	ASSQNRGLSDTQY